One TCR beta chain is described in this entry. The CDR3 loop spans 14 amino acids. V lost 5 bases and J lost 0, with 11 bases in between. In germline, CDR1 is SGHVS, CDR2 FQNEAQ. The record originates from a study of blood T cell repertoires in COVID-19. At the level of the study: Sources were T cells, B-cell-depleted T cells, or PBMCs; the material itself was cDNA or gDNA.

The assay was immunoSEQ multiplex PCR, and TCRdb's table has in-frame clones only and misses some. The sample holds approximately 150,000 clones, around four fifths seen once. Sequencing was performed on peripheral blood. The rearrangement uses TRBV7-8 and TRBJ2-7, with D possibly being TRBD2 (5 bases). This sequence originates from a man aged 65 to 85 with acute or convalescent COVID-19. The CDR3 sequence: CASSPVEVSYEQYF. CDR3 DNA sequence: TGTGCCAGCAGCCCCGTGGAGGTCTCCTACGAGCAGTACTTC.